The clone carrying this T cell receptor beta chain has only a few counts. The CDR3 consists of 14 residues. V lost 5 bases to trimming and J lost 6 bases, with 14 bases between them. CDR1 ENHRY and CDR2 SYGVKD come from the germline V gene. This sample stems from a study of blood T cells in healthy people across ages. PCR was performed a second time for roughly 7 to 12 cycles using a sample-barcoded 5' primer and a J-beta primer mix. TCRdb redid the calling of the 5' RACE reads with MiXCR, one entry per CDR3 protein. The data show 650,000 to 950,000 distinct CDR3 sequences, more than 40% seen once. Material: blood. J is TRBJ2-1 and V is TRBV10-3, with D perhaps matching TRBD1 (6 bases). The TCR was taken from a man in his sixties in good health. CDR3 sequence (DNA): TGTGCCATCAGTTCTACAGGGATTAGCAATGAGCAGTTCTTC. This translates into CAISSTGISNEQFF.